Reported below is one T cell receptor beta chain. Its antigen is not yet known. Base-call qualities are not available, and no considerably larger clone is one nucleotide away. The donors belonged to the validation cohort of over a hundred subjects, which was separate from the roughly 670-subject first cohort. Including the terminal cysteine and phenylalanine, the CDR3 comprises 14 residues. The read is trimmed to its CDR3 DNA, 42 bases read in frame from base 1. CDR1 and CDR2 are drawn from the germline V gene: SGHRS, YFSETQ. Trimming leaves V shorter by 3 bases and J shorter by 5 bases, with the junction holding 7 bases beyond the gene matches. This entry belongs to a study of cytomegalovirus exposure and HLA in healthy donors (dated by TCRdb to the late 2010s). Background on the whole study: A later analysis indicated that the 130 or so validation repertoires were generated on the platform also employed for the roughly 650 repertoires of the first cohort. The study was designed to test whether signatures of past pathogen exposure could be identified by cataloging public T cell receptors. Along with the roughly 700-subject first cohort, a separate validation cohort of over a hundred different subjects was used. High-throughput TCR immunosequencing, statistical association of individual TCRs with disease status, and machine learning were combined to predict cytomegalovirus infection status.

Library preparation employed the immunoSEQ multiplex PCR assay. As for how the authors treated the data: A statistical classification framework was built to diagnose cytomegalovirus status from the catalog of TCR beta chain sequences. The clones in this table, taken by TCRdb from immuneACCESS, are in-frame only. Not every clone is retained; where verified, under half of the shortfall comes from an unresolved V gene, and the cause of the rest is unknown. V and J calls and clone size follow that table, whereas D and trimming were derived from the DNA. The sample table shows roughly 300,000 clones, and around 86% are seen once. The ten largest clones capture roughly 0.8% of the sample. General findings and caveats noted by the study authors: The authors suggested that the approach could potentially be extended to other disease states and immunological phenotypes. Most TCR sequences were seen in very few donors, while some public TCRs were found in many individuals. Cytomegalovirus status was reported to be diagnosed by the classifier with high specificity and sensitivity in both the original and validation cohorts. In vitro tests confirmed that a few of the cytomegalovirus-associated TCR beta chains recognize cytomegalovirus antigens. The study listed 150 to 200 TCR beta chains as associated with cytomegalovirus. A later analysis found that TCRs clustered in the first cohort also tended to co-occur in the 100 to 150 validation repertoires, with about 94% of cluster scores above 0. The validation cohort had no HLA typing available for a later analysis, so co-occurrence within that cohort was assessed over all 120 repertoires.

Sequencing was performed on PBMCs. Rearrangement joined TRBV5-1 to TRBJ2-7, with 8 central nucleotides matching TRBD2. The sequence was collected from a woman between 18 and 30 years old in good health and CMV-seronegative. Read as DNA, the sequence is TGCGCCAGCAGCTGGGCTAGCGGGCCGGACGAGCAGTACTTC. Translated, this is CASSWASGPDEQYF.